This T cell receptor beta chain stems from a study of T cells after yellow fever vaccination. Findings and caveats of the study: Although most clonotypes did not, a small share appeared in both CD4 and CD8 compartments. The secondary response was weaker, and its peak arrived faster, on day 5 versus 15.

Germline loops: CDR1 SGHRS, CDR2 YFSETQ. V gave up 5 bases and J gave up 4 bases, with 18 bases separating them. The CDR3 length is 15 residues. This clonotype was counted at least ten times. Its target is not known. 5'RACE template switching generated TCR cDNA, adding a universal primer site and UMIs. TCRdb called the 5' RACE reads again in MiXCR, with one record for every CDR3 protein. The table shows some 320,000 distinct CDR3 sequences, with around 4.5% occurring only once. The TCR sequence derives from a man aged 18-30 years who received the YFV17D yellow fever vaccine. The input for sequencing was PBMCs, taken 15 days after the yellow fever booster vaccination. The V gene is TRBV5-1, the J gene TRBJ1-2; maybe TRBD1 (5 bases). Here the CDR3 DNA reads TGCGCCAGCAGGACTTCAGGGCAGGGAGTCTATGGCTACACCTTC. Amino acids: CASRTSGQGVYGYTF. Looking up the rest from reference TRBV5-1 and TRBJ1-2 gives the full variable domain: KAGVTQTPRYLIKTRGQQVTLSCSPISGHRSVSWYQQTPGQGLQFLFEYFSETQRNKGNFPGRFSGRQFSNSRSEMNVSTLELGDSALYLCASRTSGQGVYGYTFGSGTRLTVV.